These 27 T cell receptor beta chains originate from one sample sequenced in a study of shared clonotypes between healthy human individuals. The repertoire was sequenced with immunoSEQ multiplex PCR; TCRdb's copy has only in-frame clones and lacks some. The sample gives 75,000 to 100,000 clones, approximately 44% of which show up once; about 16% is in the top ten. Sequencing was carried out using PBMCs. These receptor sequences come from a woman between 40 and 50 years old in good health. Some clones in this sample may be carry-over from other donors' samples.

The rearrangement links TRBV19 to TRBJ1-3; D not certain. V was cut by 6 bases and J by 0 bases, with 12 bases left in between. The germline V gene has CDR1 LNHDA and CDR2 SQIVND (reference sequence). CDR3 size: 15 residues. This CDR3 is CASRWAATSGNTIYF. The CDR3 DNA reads TGTGCCAGTAGGTGGGCCGCGACCTCTGGAAACACCATATATTTT.

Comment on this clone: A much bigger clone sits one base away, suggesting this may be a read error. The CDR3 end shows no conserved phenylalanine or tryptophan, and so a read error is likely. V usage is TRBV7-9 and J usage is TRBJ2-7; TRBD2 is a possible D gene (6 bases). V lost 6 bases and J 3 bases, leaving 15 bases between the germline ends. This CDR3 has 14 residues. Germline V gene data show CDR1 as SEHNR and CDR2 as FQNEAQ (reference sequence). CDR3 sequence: CASRQSGSIYEQYL. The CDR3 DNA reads TGTGCCAGCAGACAGAGCGGGTCCATCTACGAGCAGTACCTC.

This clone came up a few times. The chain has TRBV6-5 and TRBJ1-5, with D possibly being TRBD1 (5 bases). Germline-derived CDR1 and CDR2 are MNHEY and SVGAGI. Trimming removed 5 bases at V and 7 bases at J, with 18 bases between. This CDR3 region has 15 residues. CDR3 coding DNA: TGTGCCAGCAGTGCAGGGAGCCGGGGGTACCAGCCCCAGCATTTT. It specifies CASSAGSRGYQPQHF.

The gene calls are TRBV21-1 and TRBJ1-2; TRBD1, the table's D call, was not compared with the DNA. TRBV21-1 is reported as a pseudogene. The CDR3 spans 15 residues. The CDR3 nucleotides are TGTGCCAGCAGCTCCAGGACAGGGCCCAACTATGGCTACACCTTC. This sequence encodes CASSSRTGPNYGYTF.

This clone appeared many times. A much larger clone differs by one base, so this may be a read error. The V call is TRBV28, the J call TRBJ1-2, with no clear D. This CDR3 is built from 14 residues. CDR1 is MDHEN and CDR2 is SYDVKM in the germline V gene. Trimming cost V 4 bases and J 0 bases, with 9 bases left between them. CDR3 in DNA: TGTGCCAGCAGTTCTTCCCCTCCTAACTATGGCTACACCTTC. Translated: CASSSSPPNYGYTF.

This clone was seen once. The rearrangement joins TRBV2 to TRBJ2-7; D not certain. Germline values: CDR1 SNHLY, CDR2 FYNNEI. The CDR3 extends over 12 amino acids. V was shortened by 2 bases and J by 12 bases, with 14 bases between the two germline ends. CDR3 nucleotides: TGTGCCAGCAGTGAAAGGGCCCCCCCGGGGTACTTC. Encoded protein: CASSERAPPGYF.

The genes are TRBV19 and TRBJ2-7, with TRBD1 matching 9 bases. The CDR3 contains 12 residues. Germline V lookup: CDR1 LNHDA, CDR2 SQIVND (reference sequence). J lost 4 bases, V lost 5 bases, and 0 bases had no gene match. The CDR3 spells CASSGQGYEQYF. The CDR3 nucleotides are TGTGCCAGTAGTGGACAGGGGTACGAGCAGTACTTC.

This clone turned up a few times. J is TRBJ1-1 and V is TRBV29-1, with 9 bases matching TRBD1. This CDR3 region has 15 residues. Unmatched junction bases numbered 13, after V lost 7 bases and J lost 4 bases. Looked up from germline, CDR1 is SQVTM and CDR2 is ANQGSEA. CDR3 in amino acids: CSATRTGEGGTEAFF. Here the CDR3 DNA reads TGCAGCGCCACTCGGACAGGGGAAGGGGGCACTGAAGCTTTCTTT.

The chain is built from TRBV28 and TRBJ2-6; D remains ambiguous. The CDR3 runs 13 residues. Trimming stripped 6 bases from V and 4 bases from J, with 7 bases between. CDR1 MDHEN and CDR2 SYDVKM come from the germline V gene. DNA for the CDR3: TGTGCCAGCAGCCCCGGCGGGGCCAACGTCCTGACTTTC. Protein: CASSPGGANVLTF.

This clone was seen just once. The CDR3 coding sequence is TGTGCCAGCAGCGTAGACCGAGGGGAGTACGGTGAGCAGTTCTTC. This codes for CASSVDRGEYGEQFF. The chain employs TRBV9 and TRBJ2-1, with D possibly called TRBD1 or TRBD2 (5 bases each). The CDR3 contains 15 residues. With 0 bases removed from V and 9 bases from J, the gap between germline ends came to 16 bases. Germline assignment: CDR1 SGDLS and CDR2 YYNGEE.

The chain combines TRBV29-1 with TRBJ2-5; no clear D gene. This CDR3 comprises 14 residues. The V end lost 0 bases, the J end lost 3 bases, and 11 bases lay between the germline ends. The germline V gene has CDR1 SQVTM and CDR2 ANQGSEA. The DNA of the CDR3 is TGCAGCGTTGAAGATCTAAGACGGGAAGAGACCCAGTACTTC. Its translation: CSVEDLRREETQYF.

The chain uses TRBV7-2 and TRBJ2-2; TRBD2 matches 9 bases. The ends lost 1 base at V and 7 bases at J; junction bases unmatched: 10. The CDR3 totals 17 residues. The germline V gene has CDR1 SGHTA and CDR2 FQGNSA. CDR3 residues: CASSLVAGGPVGGELFF. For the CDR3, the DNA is TGTGCCAGCAGCTTAGTGGCGGGAGGGCCCGTAGGCGGGGAGCTGTTTTTT.

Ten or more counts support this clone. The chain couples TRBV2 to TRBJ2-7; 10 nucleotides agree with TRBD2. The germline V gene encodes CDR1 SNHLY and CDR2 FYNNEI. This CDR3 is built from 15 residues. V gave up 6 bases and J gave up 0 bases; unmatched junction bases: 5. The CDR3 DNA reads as TGTGCCAGCAGGCGACTAGCGGGCGTCTCCTACGAGCAGTACTTC. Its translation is CASRRLAGVSYEQYF.

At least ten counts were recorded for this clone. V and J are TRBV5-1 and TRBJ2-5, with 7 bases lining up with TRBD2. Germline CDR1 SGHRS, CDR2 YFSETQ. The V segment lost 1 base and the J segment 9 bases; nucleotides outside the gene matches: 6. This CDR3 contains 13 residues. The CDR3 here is CASSLTSVAAQYF. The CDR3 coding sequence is TGCGCCAGCAGCTTGACTAGCGTAGCGGCCCAGTACTTC.

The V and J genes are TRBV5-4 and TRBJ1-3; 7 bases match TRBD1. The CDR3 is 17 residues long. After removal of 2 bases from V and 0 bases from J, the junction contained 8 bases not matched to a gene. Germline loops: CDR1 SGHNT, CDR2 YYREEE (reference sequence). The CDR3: CASSLRGGQNSGNTIYF. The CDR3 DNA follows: TGTGCCAGCAGCTTAAGAGGGGGACAGAACTCTGGAAACACCATATATTTT.

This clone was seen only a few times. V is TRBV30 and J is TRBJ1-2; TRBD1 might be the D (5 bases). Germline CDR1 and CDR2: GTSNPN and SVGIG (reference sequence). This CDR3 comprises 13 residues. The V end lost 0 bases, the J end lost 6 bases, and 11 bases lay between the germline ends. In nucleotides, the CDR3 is TGTGCCTGGAGTGTACACCAGGGCGATGGCTACACCTTC. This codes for CAWSVHQGDGYTF.

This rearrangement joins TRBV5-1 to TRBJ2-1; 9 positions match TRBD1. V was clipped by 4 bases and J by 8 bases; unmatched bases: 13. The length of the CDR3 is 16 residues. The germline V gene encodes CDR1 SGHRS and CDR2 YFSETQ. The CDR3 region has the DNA TGCGCCAGCAGCCGAGCCCCGGGACAGGGAGGGGATGAGCAGTTCTTC. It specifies CASSRAPGQGGDEQFF. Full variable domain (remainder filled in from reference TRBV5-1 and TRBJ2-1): KAGVTQTPRYLIKTRGQQVTLSCSPISGHRSVSWYQQTPGQGLQFLFEYFSETQRNKGNFPGRFSGRQFSNSRSEMNVSTLELGDSALYLCASSRAPGQGGDEQFFGPGTRLTVL.

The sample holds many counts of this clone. In DNA form, the CDR3 reads TGTGCCAGCGGGGGCCGCATATATGGCTACACCTTC. As protein: CASGGRIYGYTF. This sequence joins TRBV28 and TRBJ1-2; possibly TRBD1 for D (6 bases). The CDR3 sequence is 12 residues long. V lost 8 bases and J 5 bases, leaving 12 bases between the germline ends. From germline, CDR1 is MDHEN and CDR2 SYDVKM.

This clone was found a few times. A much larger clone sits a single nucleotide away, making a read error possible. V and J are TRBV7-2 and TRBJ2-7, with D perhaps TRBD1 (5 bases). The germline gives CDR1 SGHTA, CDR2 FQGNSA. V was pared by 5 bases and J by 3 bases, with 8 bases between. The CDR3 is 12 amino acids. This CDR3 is CASSPDNYEQYF. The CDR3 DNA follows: TGTGCCAGCAGCCCGGACAACTACGAGCAGTACTTC.

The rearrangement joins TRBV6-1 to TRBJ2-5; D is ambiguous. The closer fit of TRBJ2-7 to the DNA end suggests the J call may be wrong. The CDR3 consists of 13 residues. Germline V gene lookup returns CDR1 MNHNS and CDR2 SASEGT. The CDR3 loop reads CASSLFGAYEQYF. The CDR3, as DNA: TGTGCCAGCAGCCTTTTCGGAGCCTACGAGCAGTACTTC.

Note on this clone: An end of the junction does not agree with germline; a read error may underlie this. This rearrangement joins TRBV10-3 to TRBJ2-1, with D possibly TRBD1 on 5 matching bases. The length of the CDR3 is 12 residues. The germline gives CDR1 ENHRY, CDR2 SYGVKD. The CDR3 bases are TGTGCCATCAGTGGTCTGGACAATGGGCAGTTCTTC. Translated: CAISGLDNGQFF.

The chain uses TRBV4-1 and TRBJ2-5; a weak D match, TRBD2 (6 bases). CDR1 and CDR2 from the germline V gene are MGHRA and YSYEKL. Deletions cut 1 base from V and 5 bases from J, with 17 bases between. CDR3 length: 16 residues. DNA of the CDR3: TGCGCCAGCAGCCAAGGGAGGGACGGGAATAAGGAGACCCAGTACTTC. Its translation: CASSQGRDGNKETQYF.

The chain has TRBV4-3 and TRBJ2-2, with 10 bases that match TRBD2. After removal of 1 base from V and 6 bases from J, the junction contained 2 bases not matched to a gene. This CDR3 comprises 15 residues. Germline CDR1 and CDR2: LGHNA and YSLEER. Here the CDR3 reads CASSQGLAGAGELFF. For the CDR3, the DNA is TGCGCCAGCAGCCAAGGGCTAGCGGGAGCCGGGGAGCTGTTTTTT.

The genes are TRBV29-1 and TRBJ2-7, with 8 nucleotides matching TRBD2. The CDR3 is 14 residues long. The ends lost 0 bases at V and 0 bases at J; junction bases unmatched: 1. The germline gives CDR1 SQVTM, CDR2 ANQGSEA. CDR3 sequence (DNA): TGCAGCGTTGAAGAGAGCGGGGGCTCCTACGAGCAGTACTTC. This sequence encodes CSVEESGGSYEQYF.

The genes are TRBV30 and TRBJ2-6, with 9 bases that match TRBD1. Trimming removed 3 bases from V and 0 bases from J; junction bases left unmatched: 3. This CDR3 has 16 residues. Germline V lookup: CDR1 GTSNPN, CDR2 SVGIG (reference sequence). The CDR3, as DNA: TGTGCCTGGAGCGGGACAGGGCCCTCTGGGGCCAACGTCCTGACTTTC. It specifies CAWSGTGPSGANVLTF.

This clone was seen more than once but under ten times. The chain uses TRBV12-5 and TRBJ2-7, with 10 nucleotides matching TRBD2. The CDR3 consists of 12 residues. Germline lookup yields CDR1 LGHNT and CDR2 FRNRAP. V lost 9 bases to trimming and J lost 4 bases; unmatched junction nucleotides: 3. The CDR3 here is CARGAGGYEQYF. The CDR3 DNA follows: TGTGCTAGGGGAGCGGGAGGGTACGAGCAGTACTTC.

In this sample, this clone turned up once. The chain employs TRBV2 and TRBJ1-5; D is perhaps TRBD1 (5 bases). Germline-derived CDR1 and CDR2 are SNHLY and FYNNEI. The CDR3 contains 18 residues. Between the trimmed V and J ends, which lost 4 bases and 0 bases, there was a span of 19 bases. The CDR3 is CASSAFGGLGFSNQPQHF. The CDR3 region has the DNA TGTGCCAGCAGTGCCTTCGGGGGTTTGGGATTTAGCAATCAGCCCCAGCATTTT.